A selection of T cell receptor beta chains follows, all from one sample in a study of shared clonotypes between healthy human individuals. Only in-frame clones appear in the TCRdb table, and some are missing; sequencing was by immunoSEQ multiplex PCR. The table lists 2,500,000 or so clones, 92% of them singletons. The sequenced sample consisted of naive CD4+ T cells from PBMCs. These receptors all stem from a man between 18 and 35 years old in good health. Some clones in this sample may be carry-over from other donors' samples. Each CDR3 is given with its conserved first and last residue. D genes are given only for firm matches. For some rows the clone size is stated as once, few or many, or as a class when expanded; others skip it.

v_call,clone_size,d_call,j_call,cdr3_nt,cdr3_aa
TRBV5-6,NA,NA,TRBJ1-2,TGTGCCAGCAGCTTGGGGGGAGGCCCAAGCGAGTATGGCCACACCTTC,CASSLGGGPSEYGHTF
TRBV5-1,NA,NA,TRBJ1-3,TGCGCCAGCAGCCTAGACGGGGGGACTGGAAACACCATATATTTT,CASSLDGGTGNTIYF
TRBV10-3,NA,NA,TRBJ2-3,TGTGCCATCAGTGCTGATTACGGGACAACTTCTTCTAGCACAGATACGCAGTATTTT,CAISADYGTTSSSTDTQYF
TRBV19,NA,NA,TRBJ1-5,TGTGCCAGTACCCGGCAGATGGGCAATCAGCCCCAGCATTTT,CASTRQMGNQPQHF
TRBV9,NA,TRBD2,TRBJ2-7,TGTGCCAGCAGCGTCACGGGAGGGAGCAACGAGCAGTACTTC,CASSVTGGSNEQYF
TRBV18,NA,NA,TRBJ1-3,TGTGCCAGCTCACTAAATTCAGGGTCTGGAAACACCATATATTTT,CASSLNSGSGNTIYF
TRBV9,NA,NA,TRBJ2-5,TGTGCCAGCAGCGTAGTCCCGCAAGAGACCCAGTACTTC,CASSVVPQETQYF
TRBV28,NA,NA,TRBJ2-7,TGTGCCAGCAGTCCAGGACATGTACGGTACGAGCAGTACTTC,CASSPGHVRYEQYF
TRBV6-6,NA,NA,TRBJ1-4,TGTGCCAGCAGTGGGACCGCAGCAACTAATGAAAAACTGTTTTTT,CASSGTAATNEKLFF
TRBV29-1,NA,NA,TRBJ2-7,TGCAGCGTTGACAGGGGGGGCAACGAGCAGTACTTC,CSVDRGGNEQYF
TRBV11-3,once,NA,TRBJ1-1,TGTGCCAGCAGCTTGTCCCAGGGGAGGGCCACTGAAGCTTTCTTT,CASSLSQGRATEAFF
TRBV2,NA,NA,TRBJ1-1,TGTGCCAGCGGCCCCCAAAGGTCGCAGAACACTGAAGCTTTCTTT,CASGPQRSQNTEAFF
TRBV27,NA,NA,TRBJ1-4,TGTGCCAGCAGTTATGATGCAACTAATGAAAAACTGTTTTTT,CASSYDATNEKLFF
TRBV11-2,NA,NA,TRBJ1-2,TGTGCCAGCAGCTTAGTGGCCTATGGCTACACCTTC,CASSLVAYGYTF
TRBV5-4,NA,NA,TRBJ2-7,TGTGCCAGCAGCTTTGAAGCGACATCCTACGAGCAGTACTTC,CASSFEATSYEQYF
TRBV28,once,TRBD1,TRBJ1-2,TGTGCCAGCAGTTTATTTACCGGGGATAACAGGGGTTTTAGCTATGGCTACACCTTC,CASSLFTGDNRGFSYGYTF
TRBV5-1,NA,TRBD2,TRBJ2-7,TGCGCCAGCAGCCTTAGCGGGAAGGCGGCCTACGAGCAGTACTTC,CASSLSGKAAYEQYF
TRBV9,NA,NA,TRBJ1-1,TGTGCCAGCAGCGTAGCTTCGGTCTCCGAAGCTTTCTTT,CASSVASVSEAFF
TRBV5-1,NA,NA,TRBJ2-4,TGCGCCAGCAGCTTGGCCGGGCAGGGTGGGGATGACATTCAGTACTTC,CASSLAGQGGDDIQYF
TRBV5-1,NA,NA,TRBJ2-1,TGCGCCAGCAGCTTGGTGCTACTCAGCGATGAGCAGTTCTTC,CASSLVLLSDEQFF
TRBV19,NA,NA,TRBJ1-2,TGTGCCAGTAGTATCCAGAAACCCTATGGCTACACCTTC,CASSIQKPYGYTF
TRBV5-4,NA,NA,TRBJ2-6,TGTGCCAGCAGCCCTGGGCGGGGTGCCGGGGCCAACGTCCTGACTTTC,CASSPGRGAGANVLTF